Listed below are T cell receptor beta chains from one sample, sequenced in a study of T cell responses to AZD1222 COVID-19 vaccine. The table came from immunoSEQ multiplex PCR; TCRdb's copy has only in-frame clones and leaves some out. This sample has 55,000 to 65,000 clones; nearly 90% occur once, and the top ten carry about 6.3%. The sample here was peripheral blood, taken 28 days after the second AZD1222 dose. The receptors were gathered from an adult who received the AZD1222 COVID-19 vaccine. CDR3s include the opening cysteine and the closing phenylalanine or tryptophan. D genes are given only for firm matches. Only part of the rows carry a size: once, few, many, or a class if the clone is expanded.

j_call v_call clone_size d_call cdr3_aa cdr3_nt
TRBJ1-1 TRBV24-1 - - CATSDFRNEAFF TGTGCCACCAGTGATTTCAGAAATGAAGCTTTCTTT
TRBJ1-2 TRBV5-1 - - CASSSLAGDGYTF TGCGCCAGCAGCTCCCTTGCTGGGGATGGCTACACCTTC
TRBJ1-6 TRBV7-2 once - CASSLRAQLDSPLHF TGTGCCAGCAGCTTAAGGGCCCAACTAGATTCACCCCTCCACTTT
TRBJ2-7 TRBV7-2 - TRBD1 CASSLDRGYYEQYF TGTGCCAGCAGCTTGGACAGGGGGTACTACGAGCAGTACTTC
TRBJ2-7 TRBV5-4 few TRBD1 CASSPTLGTGLFYEQYF TGTGCCAGCAGCCCCACCCTTGGGACAGGGCTCTTCTACGAGCAGTACTTC
TRBJ2-7 TRBV6-6 - TRBD2 CASSYASGSQTVEQYF TGTGCCAGCAGTTACGCTAGCGGGAGTCAGACTGTCGAGCAGTACTTC
TRBJ2-3 TRBV5-1 - TRBD2 CASSLGEVAGDSDTQYF TGCGCCAGCAGCTTGGGTGAAGTAGCGGGAGACTCGGATACGCAGTATTTT
TRBJ1-1 TRBV29-1 - - CSVEIPGVETEAFF TGCAGCGTTGAAATCCCAGGGGTTGAAACTGAAGCTTTCTTT
TRBJ1-6 TRBV4-1 - TRBD1 CASSLGGQSNSPLHF TGCGCCAGCAGCCTAGGGGGACAGAGTAATTCACCCCTCCACTTT
TRBJ1-3 TRBV6-1 - TRBD1 CASSEQRGQGNTIYF TGTGCCAGCAGTGAACAGAGGGGGCAAGGAAACACCATATATTTT
TRBJ1-5 TRBV5-1 - - CASSLKTGQPQHF TGCGCCAGCAGCTTGAAAACCGGGCAGCCCCAGCATTTT
TRBJ1-3 TRBV19 - - CASSYQGISGNTIYF TGTGCCAGTAGCTATCAGGGGATCTCTGGAAACACCATATATTTT
TRBJ2-7 TRBV28 - - CASSPPSYSYEQYF TGTGCCAGCAGTCCTCCCAGTTACTCCTACGAGCAGTACTTC
TRBJ2-5 TRBV9 - TRBD2 CASSLGTSGGSQETQYF TGTGCCAGCAGCCTCGGGACTAGCGGGGGGTCACAAGAGACCCAGTACTTC
TRBJ1-4 TRBV5-1 - TRBD1 CASSLGTGLNEKLFF TGCGCCAGCAGCCTTGGGACAGGCCTTAATGAAAAACTGTTTTTT
TRBJ2-1 TRBV11-2 - - CASSLDHGPAGNEQFF TGTGCCAGCAGCTTAGATCATGGGCCAGCCGGCAATGAGCAGTTCTTC
TRBJ1-1 TRBV28 - - CASSAFPARRTEAFF TGTGCCAGCAGTGCCTTCCCAGCGCGACGCACTGAAGCTTTCTTT
TRBJ2-1 TRBV19 - - CASSIFGGRGSYNEQFF TGTGCCAGTAGTATTTTCGGAGGGCGAGGCTCCTACAATGAGCAGTTCTTC
TRBJ2-7 TRBV7-2 - - CASSPAGQALYEQYF TGTGCCAGCAGCCCAGCGGGACAGGCATTGTACGAGCAGTACTTC
TRBJ2-1 TRBV27 - TRBD1 CASSPMTGSSSDEQFF TGTGCCAGCAGTCCGATGACAGGGTCTTCTTCGGATGAGCAGTTCTTC
TRBJ2-4 TRBV19 once TRBD1 CASTPGGNIQYF TGTGCCAGTACGCCAGGGGGTAACATTCAGTACTTC
TRBJ2-1 TRBV10-1 - - CASSDRANEQFF TGCGCCAGCAGTGATAGAGCGAATGAGCAGTTCTTC
TRBJ1-6 TRBV5-1 - - CASSRQRTRSSYNSPLHF TGCGCCAGCAGCCGACAGAGAACCCGAAGCTCCTATAATTCACCCCTCCACTTT
TRBJ1-1 TRBV10-1 - - CASSDTPANTEAFF TGCGCCAGCAGTGATACCCCAGCGAACACTGAAGCTTTCTTT
TRBJ1-1 TRBV7-3 - TRBD1 CASSVGGTVNTEAFF TGTGCCAGCAGCGTAGGGGGGACAGTTAACACTGAAGCTTTCTTT
TRBJ1-1 TRBV2 - - CASSEVTGGTEAFF TGTGCCAGCAGTGAAGTGACAGGAGGCACTGAAGCTTTCTTT
TRBJ2-2 TRBV28 - TRBD1 CASRNRGLKELFF TGTGCCAGCAGAAACAGGGGGCTGAAGGAGCTGTTTTTT
TRBJ2-6 TRBV5-1 - - CASSLVPLANVLTF TGCGCCAGCAGCTTGGTTCCGCTGGCTAACGTCCTGACTTTC
TRBJ2-4 TRBV7-2 few TRBD1 CASSTFGQDKNIQYF TGTGCCAGCAGCACCTTCGGACAGGATAAAAACATTCAGTACTTC
TRBJ1-3 TRBV10-2 - - CASTLGPQSSGNTIYF TGCGCCAGCACCCTGGGACCTCAGAGCTCTGGAAACACCATATATTTT
TRBJ2-7 TRBV18 - TRBD2 CASSPQRDYEQYF TGTGCCAGCTCACCACAGCGGGACTACGAGCAGTACTTC
TRBJ2-5 TRBV15 once TRBD2 CATSRAAAGYQETQYF TGTGCCACCAGCAGAGCGGCAGCGGGGTACCAAGAGACCCAGTACTTC
TRBJ2-7 TRBV5-6 - - CASSRRGRSTSYEQYF TGTGCCAGCAGCCGCCGCGGACGCTCTACCTCCTACGAGCAGTACTTC
TRBJ2-1 TRBV5-1 - TRBD2 CASRSTGLPGINEQFF TGCGCCAGCAGATCTACGGGACTACCTGGTATCAATGAGCAGTTCTTC
TRBJ2-1 TRBV7-2 - - CASSLAPPNEQFF TGTGCCAGCAGCTTAGCGCCCCCCAATGAGCAGTTCTTC
TRBJ1-4 TRBV10-1 - - CASIAPHGATNEKLFF TGCGCCAGCATAGCCCCCCACGGTGCAACTAATGAAAAACTGTTTTTT
TRBJ2-3 TRBV5-1 - - CASSSGPTDTQYF TGCGCCAGCAGCTCAGGACCCACAGATACGCAGTATTTT